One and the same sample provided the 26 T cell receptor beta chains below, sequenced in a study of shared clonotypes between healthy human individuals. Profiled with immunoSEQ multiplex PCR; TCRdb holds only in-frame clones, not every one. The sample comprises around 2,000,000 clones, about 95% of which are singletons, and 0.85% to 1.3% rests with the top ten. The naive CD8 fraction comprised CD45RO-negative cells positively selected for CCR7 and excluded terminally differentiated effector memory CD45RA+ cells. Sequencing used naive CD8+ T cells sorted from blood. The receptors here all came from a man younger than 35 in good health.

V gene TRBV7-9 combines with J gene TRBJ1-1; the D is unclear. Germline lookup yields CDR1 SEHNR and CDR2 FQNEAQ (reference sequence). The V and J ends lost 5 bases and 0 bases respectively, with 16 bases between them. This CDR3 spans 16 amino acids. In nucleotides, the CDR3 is TGTGCCAGCAGCCACCTACCCCGGGTGGTGAACACTGAAGCTTTCTTT. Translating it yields CASSHLPRVVNTEAFF.

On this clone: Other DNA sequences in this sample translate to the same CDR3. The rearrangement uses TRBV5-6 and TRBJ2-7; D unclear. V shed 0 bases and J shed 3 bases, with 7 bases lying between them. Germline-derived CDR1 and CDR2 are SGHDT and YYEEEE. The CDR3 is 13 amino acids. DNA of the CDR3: TGTGCCAGCAGCTTGGTGGTGGACTACGAGCAGTACTTC. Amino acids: CASSLVVDYEQYF.

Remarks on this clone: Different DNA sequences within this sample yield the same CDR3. DNA for the CDR3: TGTGCCAGTAGTATCGACACTGAAGCTTTCTTT. Translated: CASSIDTEAFF. The chain has TRBV19 and TRBJ1-1, with D uncertain. V lost 3 bases, J lost 3 bases, and 2 bases lay in between. This CDR3 has 11 residues. The germline V gene has CDR1 LNHDA and CDR2 SQIVND (reference sequence).

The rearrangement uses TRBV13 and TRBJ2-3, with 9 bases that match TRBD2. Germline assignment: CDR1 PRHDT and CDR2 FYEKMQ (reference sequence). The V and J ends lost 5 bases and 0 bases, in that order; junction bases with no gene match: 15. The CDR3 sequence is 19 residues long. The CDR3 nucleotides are TGTGCCAGCAGCGTACCGCGTACTAGCGGGCCGACTAGCACAGATACGCAGTATTTT. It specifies CASSVPRTSGPTSTDTQYF.

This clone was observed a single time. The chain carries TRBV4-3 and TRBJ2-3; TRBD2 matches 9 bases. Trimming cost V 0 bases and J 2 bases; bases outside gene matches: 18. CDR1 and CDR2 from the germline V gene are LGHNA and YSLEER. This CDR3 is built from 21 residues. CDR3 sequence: CASSQDGAGGPFQVFTDTQYF. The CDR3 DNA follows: TGCGCCAGCAGCCAAGATGGGGCGGGAGGGCCATTCCAAGTATTCACAGATACGCAGTATTTT.

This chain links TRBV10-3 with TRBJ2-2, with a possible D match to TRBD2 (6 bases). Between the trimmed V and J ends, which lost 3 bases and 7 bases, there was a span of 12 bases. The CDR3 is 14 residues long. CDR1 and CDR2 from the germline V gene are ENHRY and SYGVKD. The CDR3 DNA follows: TGTGCCATCAGTGAAAGTCGGGGGTACGGGGAGCTGTTTTTT. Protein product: CAISESRGYGELFF.

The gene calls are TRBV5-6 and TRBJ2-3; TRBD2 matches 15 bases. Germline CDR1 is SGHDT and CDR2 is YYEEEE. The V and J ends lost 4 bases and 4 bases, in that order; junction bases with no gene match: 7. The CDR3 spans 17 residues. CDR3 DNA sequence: TGTGCCAGCAGCCACGGACTAGCGGGGGGGCTATCAGATACGCAGTATTTT. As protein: CASSHGLAGGLSDTQYF.

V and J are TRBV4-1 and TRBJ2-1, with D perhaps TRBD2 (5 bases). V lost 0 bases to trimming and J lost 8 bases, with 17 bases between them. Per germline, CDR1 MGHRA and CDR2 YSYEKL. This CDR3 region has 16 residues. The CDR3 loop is CASSQDDGIFPYEQFF. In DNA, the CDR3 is TGCGCCAGCAGCCAAGATGACGGGATTTTTCCATATGAGCAGTTCTTC.

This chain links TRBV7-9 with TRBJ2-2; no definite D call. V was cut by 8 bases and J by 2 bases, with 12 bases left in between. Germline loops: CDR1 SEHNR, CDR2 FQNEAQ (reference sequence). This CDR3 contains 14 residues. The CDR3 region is CASASALNTGELFF. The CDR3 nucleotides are TGTGCCAGCGCTTCGGCCCTTAACACCGGGGAGCTGTTTTTT.

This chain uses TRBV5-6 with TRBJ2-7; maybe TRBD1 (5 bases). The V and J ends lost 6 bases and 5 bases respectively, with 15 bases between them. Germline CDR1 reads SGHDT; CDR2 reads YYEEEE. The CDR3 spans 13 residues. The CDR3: CASTGPRVNEQYF. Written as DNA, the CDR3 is TGTGCCAGCACCGGGCCCAGGGTCAACGAGCAGTACTTC.

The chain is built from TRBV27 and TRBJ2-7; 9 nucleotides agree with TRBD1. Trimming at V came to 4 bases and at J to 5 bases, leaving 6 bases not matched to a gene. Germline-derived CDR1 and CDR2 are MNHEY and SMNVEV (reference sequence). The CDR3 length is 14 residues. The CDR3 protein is CASSSGTGRHEQYF. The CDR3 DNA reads TGTGCCAGCAGTTCAGGGACAGGGAGGCACGAGCAGTACTTC.

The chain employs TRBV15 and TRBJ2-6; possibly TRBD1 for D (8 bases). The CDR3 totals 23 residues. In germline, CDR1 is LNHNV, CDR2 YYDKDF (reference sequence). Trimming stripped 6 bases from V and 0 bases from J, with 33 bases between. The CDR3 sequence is CATRAVISDIHTGGASGANVLTF. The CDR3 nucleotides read TGTGCCACCAGAGCAGTGATCTCGGACATTCATACAGGGGGGGCCTCTGGGGCCAACGTCCTGACTTTC.

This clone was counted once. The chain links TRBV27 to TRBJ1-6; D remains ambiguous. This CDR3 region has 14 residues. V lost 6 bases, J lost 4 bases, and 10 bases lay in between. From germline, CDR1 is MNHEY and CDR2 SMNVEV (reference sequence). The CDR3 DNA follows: TGTGCCAGCAGACGGACCGAGTATAATTCACCCCTCCACTTT. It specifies CASRRTEYNSPLHF.

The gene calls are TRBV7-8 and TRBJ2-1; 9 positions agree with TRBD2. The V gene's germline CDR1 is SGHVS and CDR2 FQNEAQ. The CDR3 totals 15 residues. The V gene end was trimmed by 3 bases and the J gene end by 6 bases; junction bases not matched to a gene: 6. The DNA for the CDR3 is TGTGCCAGCAGCTTCTTAGCGGGAGTCCCCAATGAGCAGTTCTTC. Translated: CASSFLAGVPNEQFF.

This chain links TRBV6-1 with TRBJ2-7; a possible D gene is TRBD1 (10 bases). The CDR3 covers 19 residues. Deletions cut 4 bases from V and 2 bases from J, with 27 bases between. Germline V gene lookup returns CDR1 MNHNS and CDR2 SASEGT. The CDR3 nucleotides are TGTGCCAGCAGTGCTCCGGGACAGGGGTTAGCGGGGGCCCCCTACGAGCAGTACTTC. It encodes CASSAPGQGLAGAPYEQYF.

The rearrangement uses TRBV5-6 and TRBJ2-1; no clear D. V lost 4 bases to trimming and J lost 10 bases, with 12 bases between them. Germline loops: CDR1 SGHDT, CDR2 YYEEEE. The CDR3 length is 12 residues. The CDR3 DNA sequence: TGTGCCAGCAGCAGCGACCCGTGGGAGCAGTTCTTC. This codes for CASSSDPWEQFF. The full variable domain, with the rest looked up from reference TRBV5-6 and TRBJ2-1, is DAGVTQSPTHLIKTRGQQVTLRCSPKSGHDTVSWYQQALGQGPQFIFQYYEEEERQRGNFPDRFSGHQFPNYSSELNVNALLLGDSALYLCASSSDPWEQFFGPGTRLTVL.

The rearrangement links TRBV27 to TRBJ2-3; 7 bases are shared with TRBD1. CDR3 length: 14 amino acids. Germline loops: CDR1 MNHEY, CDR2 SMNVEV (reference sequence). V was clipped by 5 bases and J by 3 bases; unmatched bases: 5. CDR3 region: CASSETGPTDTQYF. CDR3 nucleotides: TGTGCCAGCAGTGAGACAGGGCCAACAGATACGCAGTATTTT.

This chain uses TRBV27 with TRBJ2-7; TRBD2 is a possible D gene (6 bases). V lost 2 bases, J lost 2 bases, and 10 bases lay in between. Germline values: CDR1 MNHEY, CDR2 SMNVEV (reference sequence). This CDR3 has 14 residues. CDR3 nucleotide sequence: TGTGCCAGCAGTTTACTTCGGGGGACCTACGAGCAGTACTTC. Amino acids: CASSLLRGTYEQYF.

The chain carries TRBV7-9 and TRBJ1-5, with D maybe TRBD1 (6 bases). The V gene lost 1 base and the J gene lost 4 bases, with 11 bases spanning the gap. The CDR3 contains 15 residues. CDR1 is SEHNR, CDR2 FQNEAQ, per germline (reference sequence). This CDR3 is CASSLDREVNQPQHF. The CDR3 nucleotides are TGTGCCAGCAGCTTAGACAGGGAGGTTAATCAGCCCCAGCATTTT.

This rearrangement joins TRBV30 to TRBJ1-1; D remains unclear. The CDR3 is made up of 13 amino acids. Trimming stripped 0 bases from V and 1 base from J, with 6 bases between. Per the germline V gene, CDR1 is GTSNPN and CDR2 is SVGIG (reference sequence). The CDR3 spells CAWSVFPNTEAFF. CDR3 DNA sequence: TGTGCCTGGAGTGTATTCCCGAACACTGAAGCTTTCTTT.

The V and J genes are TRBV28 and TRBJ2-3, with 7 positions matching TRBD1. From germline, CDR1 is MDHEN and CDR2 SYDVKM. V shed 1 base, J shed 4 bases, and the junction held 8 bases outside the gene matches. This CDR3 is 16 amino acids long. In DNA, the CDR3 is TGTGCCAGCAGTTTATTTCCAGGGGGTAGTTCAGATACGCAGTATTTT. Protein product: CASSLFPGGSSDTQYF.

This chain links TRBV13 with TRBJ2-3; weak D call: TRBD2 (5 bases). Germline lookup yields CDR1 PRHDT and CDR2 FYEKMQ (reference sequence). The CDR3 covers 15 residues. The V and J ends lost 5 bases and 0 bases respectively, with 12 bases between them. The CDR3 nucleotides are TGTGCCAGCAGCCCTCGGACTGGTAGCACAGATACGCAGTATTTT. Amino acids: CASSPRTGSTDTQYF.

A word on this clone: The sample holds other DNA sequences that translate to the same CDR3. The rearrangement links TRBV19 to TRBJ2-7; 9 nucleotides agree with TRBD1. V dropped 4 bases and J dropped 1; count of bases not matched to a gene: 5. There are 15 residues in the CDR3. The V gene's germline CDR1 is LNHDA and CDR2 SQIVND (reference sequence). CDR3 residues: CASSTRQGGSYEQYF. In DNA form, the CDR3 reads TGTGCCAGTAGTACCCGACAGGGGGGATCCTACGAGCAGTACTTC.

CDR3 bases: TGTGCCAGCAGCGCAAGTGGGGGCAATCAGCCCCAGCATTTT. This sequence encodes CASSASGGNQPQHF. This chain uses TRBV7-8 with TRBJ1-5; D gene ambiguous. The CDR3 covers 14 residues. V lost 5 bases and J 2 bases, leaving 10 bases between the germline ends. Germline CDR1 SGHVS, CDR2 FQNEAQ.

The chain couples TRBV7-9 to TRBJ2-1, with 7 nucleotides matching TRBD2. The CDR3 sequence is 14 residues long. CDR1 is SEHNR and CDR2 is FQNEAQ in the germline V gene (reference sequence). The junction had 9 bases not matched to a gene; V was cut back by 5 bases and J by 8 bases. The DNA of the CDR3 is TGTGCCAGCAGCCTAAGCGGGACTAATGATGAGCAGTTCTTC. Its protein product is CASSLSGTNDEQFF.

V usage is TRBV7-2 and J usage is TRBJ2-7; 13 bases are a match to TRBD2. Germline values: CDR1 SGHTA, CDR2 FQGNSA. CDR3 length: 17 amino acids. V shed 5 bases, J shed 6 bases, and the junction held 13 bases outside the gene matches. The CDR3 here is CASSPTNWTSGRGEQYF. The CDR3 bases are TGTGCCAGCAGCCCCACAAACTGGACTAGCGGGAGAGGCGAGCAGTACTTC.